This T cell receptor (beta chain) derives from a study of shared clonotypes between healthy human individuals. In the authors' workflow: ImmunoSEQ yielded junction-only sequences lacking quality scores, so filtering differed. Generated by immunoSEQ multiplex PCR, the TCRdb table keeps only in-frame clones and is missing some. The D gene and trimming were derived from the DNA, and the V and J assignments and clone size from that table. Of over a million clones in the sample, nearly 99% are singletons; the top ten hold roughly 0.4%. The V end lost 5 bases, the J end lost 0 bases, and 13 bases lay between the germline ends. Germline assignment: CDR1 SNHLY and CDR2 FYNNEI. The CDR3 contains 15 residues.

The gene calls are TRBV2 and TRBJ1-2, with D maybe TRBD1 (5 bases). Sequenced material: naive CD4+ T cells sorted from blood. The sample's subset: CD45RA+ positively selected. The receptor comes from a man aged 25 to 45 in good health. The CDR3 DNA is TGTGCCAGCAGTACTCCGGGACCGGCTAACTATGGCTACACCTTC. Its translation is CASSTPGPANYGYTF.